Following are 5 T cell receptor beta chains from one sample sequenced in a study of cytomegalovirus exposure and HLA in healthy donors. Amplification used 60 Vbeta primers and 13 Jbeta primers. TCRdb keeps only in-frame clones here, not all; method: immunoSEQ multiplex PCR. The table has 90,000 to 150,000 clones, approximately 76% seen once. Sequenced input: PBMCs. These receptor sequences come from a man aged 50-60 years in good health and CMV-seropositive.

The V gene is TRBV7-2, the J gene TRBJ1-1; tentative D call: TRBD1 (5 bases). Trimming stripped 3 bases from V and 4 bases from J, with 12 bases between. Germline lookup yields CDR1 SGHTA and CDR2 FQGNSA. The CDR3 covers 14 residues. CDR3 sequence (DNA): TGTGCCAGCAGCTTTAACTCGGGGGGCACTGAAGCTTTCTTT. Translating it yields CASSFNSGGTEAFF.

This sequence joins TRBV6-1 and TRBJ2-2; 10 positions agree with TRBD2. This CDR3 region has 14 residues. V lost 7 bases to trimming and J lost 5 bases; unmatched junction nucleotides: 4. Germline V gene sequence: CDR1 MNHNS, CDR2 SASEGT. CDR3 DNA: TGTGCCAGCATACTAGCGGGACGGACCGGGGAGCTGTTTTTT. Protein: CASILAGRTGELFF.

Here the CDR3 DNA reads TGTGCCAGCAGCTTGCTCGAGCGGGGGGGCCGCTACGAGCAGTACTTC. This codes for CASSLLERGGRYEQYF. The chain joins TRBV7-2 to TRBJ2-7; TRBD2 matches 10 bases. Germline CDR1 and CDR2: SGHTA and FQGNSA. The CDR3 loop spans 16 amino acids. With 3 bases clipped from V and 3 bases from J, the junction kept 8 bases outside the gene matches.

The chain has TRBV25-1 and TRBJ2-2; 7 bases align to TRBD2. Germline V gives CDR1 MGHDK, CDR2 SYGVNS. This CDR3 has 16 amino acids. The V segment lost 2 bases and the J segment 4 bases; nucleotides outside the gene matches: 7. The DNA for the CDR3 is TGTGCCAGCAGTGAACGAGGACTAGGCGGCACCGGGGAGCTGTTTTTT. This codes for CASSERGLGGTGELFF.

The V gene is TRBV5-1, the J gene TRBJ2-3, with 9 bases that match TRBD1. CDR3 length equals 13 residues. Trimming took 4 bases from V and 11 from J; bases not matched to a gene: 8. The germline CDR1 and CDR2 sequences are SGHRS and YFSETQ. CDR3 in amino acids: CASSIGDRGKQYF. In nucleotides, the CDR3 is TGCGCCAGCAGCATAGGAGACAGGGGGAAGCAGTATTTT.